This T cell receptor beta chain emerged from a study of T cells in Graves' hyperthyroidism and ophthalmopathy. Findings and caveats of the study: Most thyroid clonotypes that were expanded above 0.001 also turned up in blood.

Among the patients, aged 18 to 65, hyperthyroidism was newly diagnosed and had lasted under 2 months. CDR1 is LNHDA and CDR2 is SQIVND in the germline V gene (reference sequence). Trimming pared 3 bases from V and 8 bases from J, leaving 17 bases between. The CDR3 runs 15 residues. TCR beta CDR3 regions were amplified from RNA. The HTBI primer set was used in a first-round RT-PCR of the TCR CDR3. TCRdb called the multiplex PCR reads again in MiXCR, with one record for every CDR3 protein. This sample has almost 600,000 distinct CDR3 sequences, with 35% to 55% found just once. As regards this clonotype: No antigen is known for it.

V usage is TRBV19 and J usage is TRBJ2-1, with D maybe TRBD2 (5 bases). The TCR sequence derives from a woman aged 18 to 35 with Graves' hyperthyroidism. Sequencing input: peripheral blood or thyroid tissue (not recorded which). Here the CDR3 reads CASSMRGKRGDEQFF. CDR3 DNA sequence: TGTGCCAGTAGTATGAGAGGGAAGCGTGGAGATGAGCAGTTCTTC.